The source of this T cell receptor (beta chain) is a study of spatial heterogeneity in lung cancer (dated 2019 in TCRdb). At the level of the whole study: Samples were obtained from roughly 72 patients with early-stage, untreated non-small cell lung cancer from the lung TRACERx cohort. Follow-up PBMC samples were sequenced whenever the samples were available, and the median time to follow-up was roughly two years after resection. In non-small cell lung cancer, the study quantitatively compared TCR alpha and beta repertoires across several tumor regions, matched nontumor lung, and blood. Beta-chain transcripts were consistently detected in greater numbers than alpha-chain transcripts, which likely reflected higher beta-chain transcript abundance. In the raw uncorrected reads, each unique combination of TCR and UMI appeared more than ten times on average. Nonsynonymous mutation counts, determined by whole-exome sequencing of tumor tissue, were related to features of the TCR repertoire. Both alpha and beta chains were TCR-sequenced in samples taken at surgery, namely 220 tumor regions, approximately 66 matched nontumor lung samples and approximately 51 PBMC samples. Paper-wide results and their limitations: Only roughly 15 patients were included in the comparisons of baseline and follow-up blood repertoires. Confirming at a functional level the hypothesis that regional TCRs recognize regional mutations was considered to require additional single-cell paired TCR alpha and beta sequencing. Ubiquitous expanded tumor TCRs showed up in blood more often at tumor resection than at routine follow-up.

The intended sense of this specimen's time point label: blood at routine non-recurrence follow-up after resection. Without any cell sorting, TCR sequencing was performed on whole RNA extracted either from tumor and nontumor lung tissue or from cryopreserved PBMC samples. Only patients with enough RNA available from two or more tumor regions were chosen for TCR sequencing. V is cut by 2 bases and J by 8 bases, and the space between the germline ends is 7 bases. The CDR3 runs 12 amino acids, cysteine and phenylalanine included. The only DNA kept is the CDR3, 36 bases in frame from the first base. The germline V gene (reference sequence) supplies CDR1 SEHNR and CDR2 FQNEAQ. In this sample, this clonotype turned up a few times. Its binding antigen is unknown. Nothing much larger sits one base from this clone, and base qualities are not available. Library generation was performed with 5' RACE. Sequenced on a NextSeq 500. In the TCR library protocol, a unique molecular identifier was attached to each TCR cDNA molecule so that PCR and sequencing errors could be corrected. On the authors' methods: Decombinator tools were used for TCR identification, UMI-based error correction and CDR3 extraction. TCRs above a frequency of 2 per 1,000, corresponding to the top 1% of the tumor frequency distribution, were defined as expanded. Rényi diversity was computed with the R vegan package after subsampling each repertoire 100 times to 5,000 TCRs. CDR3 similarity networks were built from amino acid triplet string-kernel similarity, with CDR3s being connected when pairwise similarity was above 0.82. The public reads were reanalyzed by TCRdb: fastp trimming at Q25, MiXCR alignment, in-frame beta chains only. A single entry per CDR3 protein holds the most common genes and DNA from its merged rows. The authors' filters were not applied to this entry. This sample is represented by fewer than 100,000 distinct CDR3 sequences; approximately 19% of them were singletons. The ten largest clones add up to 20% to 25% of the sample.

Here the chain combines TRBV7-9 and TRBJ2-1, with no confidently assigned D gene. Sequenced here: PBMCs, sampled at follow-up. The clonotype comes from a male donor with early-stage non-small cell lung cancer. The CDR3 region reads CASSLTRDEQFF. The sequence in DNA is TGTGCCAGCAGCTTAACCCGGGATGAGCAGTTCTTC.